This T cell receptor (beta chain) was observed in a study of cytomegalovirus exposure and HLA in healthy donors. This clone has more than one count but fewer than ten. PCR involved 60 Vbeta and 13 Jbeta primers. Some clones are missing from TCRdb's copy, which holds only in-frame ones; the method was immunoSEQ multiplex PCR. The sample yields approximately 120,000 clones, 60% to 85% seen once. Germline CDR1 SGHTA, CDR2 FQGNSA. Trimming cost V 5 bases and J 4 bases, with 18 bases left between them. The CDR3 is 15 amino acids. Sequencing was done on a sample of PBMCs. This TCR came from a man younger than 45 in good health and CMV-seronegative. The rearrangement joins TRBV7-2 to TRBJ2-7; possibly TRBD1 or TRBD2 for D (5 bases each). The CDR3 DNA reads TGTGCCAGCAGCCTAGGAGGCAGGGTGCTATACGAGCAGTACTTC. Its protein product is CASSLGGRVLYEQYF.